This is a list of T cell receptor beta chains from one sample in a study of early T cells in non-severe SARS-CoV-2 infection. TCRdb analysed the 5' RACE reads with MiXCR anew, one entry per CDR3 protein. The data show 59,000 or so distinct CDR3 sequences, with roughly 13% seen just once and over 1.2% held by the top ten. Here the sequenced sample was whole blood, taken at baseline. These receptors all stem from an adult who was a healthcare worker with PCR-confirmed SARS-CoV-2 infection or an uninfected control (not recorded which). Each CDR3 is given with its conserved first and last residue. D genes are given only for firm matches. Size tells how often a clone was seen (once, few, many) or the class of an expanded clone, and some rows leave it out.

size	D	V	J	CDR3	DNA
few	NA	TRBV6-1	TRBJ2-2	CASSELGEIAGELFF	TGTGCCAGCAGTGAATTAGGGGAAATCGCCGGGGAGCTGTTTTTT
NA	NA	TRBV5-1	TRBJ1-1	CASSRVGGAGTEAFF	TGCGCCAGCAGCCGAGTGGGGGGCGCTGGAACTGAAGCTTTCTTT
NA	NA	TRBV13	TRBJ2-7	CASSPRQGGYEQYF	TGTGCCAGCAGCCCTCGACAGGGAGGCTACGAGCAGTACTTC
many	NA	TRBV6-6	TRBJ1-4	CASSPAVTTNEKLFF	TGTGCCAGCAGCCCCGCGGTTACAACTAATGAAAAACTGTTTTTT
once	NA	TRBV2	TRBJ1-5	CASIPGPTSWQPQHF	TGTGCCAGCATTCCCGGGCCGACAAGTTGGCAGCCCCAGCATTTT
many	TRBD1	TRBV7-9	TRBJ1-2	CASSWDRVNYGYTF	TGTGCCAGCAGCTGGGACAGAGTAAACTATGGCTACACCTTC
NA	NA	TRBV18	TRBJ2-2	CASSPAYYTGELFF	TGTGCCAGCTCACCCGCCTACTACACCGGGGAGCTGTTTTTT
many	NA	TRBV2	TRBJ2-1	CASREGRDFNNEQFF	TGTGCCAGCAGGGAGGGACGGGACTTTAACAATGAGCAGTTCTTC
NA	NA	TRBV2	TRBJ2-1	CASMGIQSGNEQFF	TGTGCCAGCATGGGGATCCAAAGTGGCAATGAGCAGTTCTTC
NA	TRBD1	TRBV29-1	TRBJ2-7	CSVVTGYEQYF	TGCAGCGTCGTGACAGGGTACGAGCAGTACTTC
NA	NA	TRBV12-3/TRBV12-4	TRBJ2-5	CASSNFGGRQETQYF	TGTGCCAGCAGTAACTTCGGGGGGCGGCAGGAGACCCAGTACTTC
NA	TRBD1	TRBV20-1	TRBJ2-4	CSAADRVKNIQYF	TGCAGTGCCGCGGACAGGGTGAAAAACATTCAGTACTTC
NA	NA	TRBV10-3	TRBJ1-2	CAISAGQTPNYGYTF	TGTGCCATCAGTGCTGGACAGACCCCTAACTATGGCTACACCTTC
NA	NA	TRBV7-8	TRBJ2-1	CASSLVVARRNEQFF	TGTGCCAGCAGCTTAGTGGTAGCTCGTCGCAATGAGCAGTTCTTC
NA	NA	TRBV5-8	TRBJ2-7	CASATGTSYEQYF	TGTGCCAGCGCAACCGGGACTTCCTACGAGCAGTACTTC
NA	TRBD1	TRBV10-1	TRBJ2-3	CASSGPRQDRDGNTDTQYF	TGCGCCAGCAGTGGACCTAGACAGGACAGGGACGGAAACACAGATACGCAGTATTTT
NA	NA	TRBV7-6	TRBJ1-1	CASSLESRLDTEAFF	TGTGCCAGCAGCTTAGAGTCGAGGTTAGACACTGAAGCTTTCTTT
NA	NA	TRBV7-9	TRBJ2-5	CASSRDVGYPETQYF	TGTGCCAGCAGCCGAGATGTGGGGTACCCGGAGACCCAGTACTTC
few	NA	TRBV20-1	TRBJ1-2	CSARDKGMGGYTF	TGCAGTGCTAGAGATAAGGGGATGGGTGGCTACACCTTC
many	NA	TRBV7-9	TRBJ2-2	CASSPTLLVNGELFF	TGTGCCAGCAGCCCAACACTACTAGTGAACGGGGAGCTGTTTTTT
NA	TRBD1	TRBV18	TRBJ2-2	CASSPRQGASRNTGELFF	TGTGCCAGCTCACCGAGACAGGGGGCTAGTAGGAACACCGGGGAGCTGTTTTTT
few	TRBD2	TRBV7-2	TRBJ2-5	CASSLASGRWQETQYF	TGTGCCAGCAGCTTAGCTAGCGGGAGGTGGCAAGAGACCCAGTACTTC
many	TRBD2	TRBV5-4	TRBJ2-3	CASSLPSGRADTQYF	TGTGCCAGCAGCTTGCCCAGCGGGAGGGCAGATACGCAGTATTTT
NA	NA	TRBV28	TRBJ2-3	CASSPGGVVGDTQYF	TGTGCCAGCAGTCCTGGGGGAGTGGTTGGGGATACGCAGTATTTT
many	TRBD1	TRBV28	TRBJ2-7	CASSHRDRATYEQYF	TGTGCCAGCAGTCACCGGGACAGAGCTACCTACGAGCAGTACTTC
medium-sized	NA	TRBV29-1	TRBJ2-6	CSGWRGSTGANVLTF	TGCAGCGGGTGGAGGGGGAGCACTGGGGCCAACGTCCTGACTTTC
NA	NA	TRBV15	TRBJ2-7	CATSRDGGGEAYEQYF	TGTGCCACCAGCAGAGATGGCGGCGGGGAAGCCTACGAGCAGTACTTC
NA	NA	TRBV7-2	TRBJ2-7	CASSSDGGSFEQYF	TGTGCCAGCAGCTCCGACGGGGGCAGTTTCGAGCAGTACTTC
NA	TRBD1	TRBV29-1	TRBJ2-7	CSVEVGTGTYEQYF	TGCAGCGTTGAAGTGGGGACAGGGACCTACGAGCAGTACTTC
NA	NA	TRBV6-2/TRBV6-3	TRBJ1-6	CASSSGPGSPLHF	TGTGCCAGCAGTTCGGGACCAGGTTCACCCCTCCACTTT
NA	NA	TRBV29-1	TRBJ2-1	CSVEGYNEQFF	TGCAGCGTCGAAGGATACAATGAGCAGTTCTTC
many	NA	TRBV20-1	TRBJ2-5	CSAREMTGQETQYF	TGCAGTGCTAGAGAAATGACGGGGCAAGAGACCCAGTACTTC
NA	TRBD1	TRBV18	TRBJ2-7	CASSPGQNREQYF	TGTGCCAGCTCGCCGGGACAGAATCGCGAGCAGTACTTC
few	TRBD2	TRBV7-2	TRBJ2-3	CASSLTGGDTQYF	TGTGCCAGCAGCTTAACGGGAGGAGATACGCAGTATTTT
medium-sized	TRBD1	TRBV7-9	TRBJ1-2	CASSLEGQGTSGYTF	TGTGCCAGCAGCTTAGAGGGACAGGGGACGTCGGGCTACACCTTC
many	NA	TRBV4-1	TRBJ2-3	CASSLTSTDTQYF	TGCGCCAGCAGCCTGACGAGCACAGATACGCAGTATTTT
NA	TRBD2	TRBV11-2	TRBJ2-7	CASSLVQEEREPYEQYF	TGTGCCAGCAGCTTAGTTCAAGAGGAGCGGGAGCCTTACGAGCAGTACTTC
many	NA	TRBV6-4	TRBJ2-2	CASSAGEGSGELFF	TGTGCCAGCAGTGCAGGGGAAGGGTCCGGGGAGCTGTTTTTT
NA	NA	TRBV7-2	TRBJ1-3	CASSLDRPRSGNTIYF	TGTGCCAGCAGCTTAGACCGGCCGCGCTCTGGAAACACCATATATTTT
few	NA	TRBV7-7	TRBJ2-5	CASSPSPGRRETQYF	TGTGCTAGCAGCCCCTCCCCGGGGAGAAGGGAGACCCAGTACTTC
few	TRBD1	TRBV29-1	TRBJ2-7	CSVRTGTGSYEQYF	TGCAGCGTCAGAACCGGGACAGGGAGCTACGAGCAGTACTTC
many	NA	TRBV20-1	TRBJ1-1	CSARDQGWSGTEAFF	TGCAGTGCTAGAGACCAGGGGTGGTCAGGGACTGAAGCTTTCTTT
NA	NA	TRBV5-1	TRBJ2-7	CASGGLGPEQYF	TGCGCCAGCGGGGGACTGGGACCAGAGCAGTACTTC
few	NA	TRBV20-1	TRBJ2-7	CSARDQFAGNAYEQYF	TGCAGTGCTAGAGATCAGTTTGCTGGTAACGCCTACGAGCAGTACTTC
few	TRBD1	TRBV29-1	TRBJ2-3	CSVDFGTENTDTQYF	TGCAGCGTAGACTTCGGGACAGAAAACACAGATACGCAGTATTTT
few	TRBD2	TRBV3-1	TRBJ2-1	CASSQGGGGAPLSEQFF	TGTGCCAGCAGCCAAGGCGGCGGGGGGGCCCCTTTATCGGAGCAGTTCTTC
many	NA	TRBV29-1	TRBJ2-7	CSVVTHSYEQYF	TGCAGCGTTGTCACACACTCCTACGAGCAGTACTTC
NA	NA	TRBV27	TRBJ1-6	CASRSGWGNSPLHF	TGTGCCAGCAGGTCAGGGTGGGGGAATTCACCCCTCCACTTT